This entry describes one T cell receptor (beta chain). The clone's antigen remains unknown. Base qualities are not at hand, and no much larger clone is one base apart. This entry comes from a study of shared clonotypes between healthy human individuals (TCRdb year 2020). General notes on the study: A couple of women and a few men aged 18 to 49 years were included in the cohort. To estimate repertoire size and how much clonotype sharing occurs between individuals, the study deeply sequenced the blood TCR repertoires of five healthy adults. For each donor, CD4 naive and CD4 memory were each given three plates, CD8 naive was given two plates, and CD8 memory was given one plate. Each donor's leukapheresis produced roughly between roughly 0.85 and 9.5 billion PBMCs. To increase sequencing depth and limit assay-specific biases, TCR repertoire library preparation and sequencing were carried out by different laboratories using diverse techniques. Paper-wide results and their limitations: When four donors were compared, the shared fraction of clonotypes was around 5.1% for naive CD4, 3.5% to 4% for naive CD8, more than 2% for memory CD4, and around 0.37% for memory CD8. Because the study included a small number of donors, the genetic and exposure-history diversity represented was limited. Sampling was restricted to blood, and TCR repertoires in tissue are likely to differ from TCR repertoires in blood. Compared with non-shared clonotypes, the clonotypes found in all four sorted-subset donors had higher generation probabilities. Pairwise subsampling led to the expectation that sequencing depth would affect the degree of clonotype sharing among donors. Rarefaction of sorted-subset datasets indicated incomplete sequencing despite the large sequencing depth. Estimated clonotype richness was generally larger for naive than for memory subsets.

Using the deep immunoSEQ assay, TCR CDR3 regions were amplified from genomic DNA by multiplex PCR. For each cell subset, the extracted genomic DNA was distributed evenly across all wells of several immunoSEQ 96-well plates, and each plate served as one replicate. Each replicate PCR for sorted subsets received roughly 200 ng genomic DNA, equal to some 32,000 T cell genomes. Purified libraries were measured with a Qubit 3.0 fluorometer, size-checked on a Bioanalyzer 2100, and measured again with the KAPA Library Quantification kit. Every immunoSEQ 96-well plate was sequenced on a dedicated single-read 150-cycle Illumina NextSeq 550 flow cell. Per the source publication's procedure: Because only junctional sequences without quality scores were contained in the immunoSEQ output, filtering matching that applied to full-length reads could not be performed. Sequences were annotated with PyIR, a Python wrapper for IgBLAST v1.9, and V/J genes and CDR3 were assigned using IMGT germline references. Reads were filtered out if the reads had weak V/J assignments (E-value above 1e-6), no CDR3, stop codons, out-of-frame junctions, or ambiguous translated residues. A V3J clonotype was defined by an identical inferred V gene, J gene, and CDR3 amino acid sequence. The percentage overlap between two repertoires was calculated by dividing the number of shared unique clonotypes by the size of the smaller repertoire. Repertoire richness was assessed with RTK rarefaction, the Chao1 estimator, and Recon v2.1 estimates of unobserved clonotypes. Generation probabilities were computed with OLGA for all TCRbeta clonotypes obtained by the gDNA method from several donors. TCRdb provides this immuneACCESS table in a form limited to in-frame rearrangements. Some clones are lacking; in checked studies, under half of them reflect an unresolved V gene, and why the rest are absent is not known. The V and J calls and clone size are taken from that table; D and trimming were inferred from the DNA. Recorded for this sample are roughly 2.2 million clones; 80% to 95% of them occurred a single time. More than 0.35% of the sample rests with the top ten.

Donors were healthy HIV-negative adults with no recently reported acute infections or vaccinations. Every donor was a Caucasian adult living in Nashville, Tennessee, USA. CD4+ T cells were enriched by magnetic negative selection, after which naive cells were positively selected on CD45RA and the negative fraction was taken as the memory subset. Blood was collected by leukapheresis, and PBMCs were isolated by Ficoll-Histopaque density gradient centrifugation and then cryopreserved in liquid nitrogen vapor phase. Analytical flow cytometry was used to check the purity and quantity of every magnetically sorted T cell population. From each sorted fraction, genomic DNA was isolated and quantified by UV absorbance on a Nanodrop 2000c. After removal of 3 bases from V and 2 bases from J, the junction retains 3 bases not matched to a gene. For CDR1 and CDR2, the germline V gene (reference sequence) lists MNHEY and SMNVEV. Taken from cysteine to phenylalanine, the CDR3 has 14 residues. Kept here is only the CDR3 DNA, which spans 42 bases and is read in frame from base 1.

The chain is made from TRBV27 and TRBJ2-7, and 8 junction bases match TRBD2. This TCR was recovered from a man between 18 and 35 years old in good health. Some clones in this sample may be carry-over from other donors' samples. Sequencing used naive CD4+ T cells from PBMCs. Explained via the paper, the cell subset or site label denotes: CD45RA+ positively selected. The CDR3 in this case is CASSFSGGAYEQYF. The DNA sequence is given as TGTGCCAGCAGTTTTTCGGGGGGGGCCTACGAGCAGTACTTC.